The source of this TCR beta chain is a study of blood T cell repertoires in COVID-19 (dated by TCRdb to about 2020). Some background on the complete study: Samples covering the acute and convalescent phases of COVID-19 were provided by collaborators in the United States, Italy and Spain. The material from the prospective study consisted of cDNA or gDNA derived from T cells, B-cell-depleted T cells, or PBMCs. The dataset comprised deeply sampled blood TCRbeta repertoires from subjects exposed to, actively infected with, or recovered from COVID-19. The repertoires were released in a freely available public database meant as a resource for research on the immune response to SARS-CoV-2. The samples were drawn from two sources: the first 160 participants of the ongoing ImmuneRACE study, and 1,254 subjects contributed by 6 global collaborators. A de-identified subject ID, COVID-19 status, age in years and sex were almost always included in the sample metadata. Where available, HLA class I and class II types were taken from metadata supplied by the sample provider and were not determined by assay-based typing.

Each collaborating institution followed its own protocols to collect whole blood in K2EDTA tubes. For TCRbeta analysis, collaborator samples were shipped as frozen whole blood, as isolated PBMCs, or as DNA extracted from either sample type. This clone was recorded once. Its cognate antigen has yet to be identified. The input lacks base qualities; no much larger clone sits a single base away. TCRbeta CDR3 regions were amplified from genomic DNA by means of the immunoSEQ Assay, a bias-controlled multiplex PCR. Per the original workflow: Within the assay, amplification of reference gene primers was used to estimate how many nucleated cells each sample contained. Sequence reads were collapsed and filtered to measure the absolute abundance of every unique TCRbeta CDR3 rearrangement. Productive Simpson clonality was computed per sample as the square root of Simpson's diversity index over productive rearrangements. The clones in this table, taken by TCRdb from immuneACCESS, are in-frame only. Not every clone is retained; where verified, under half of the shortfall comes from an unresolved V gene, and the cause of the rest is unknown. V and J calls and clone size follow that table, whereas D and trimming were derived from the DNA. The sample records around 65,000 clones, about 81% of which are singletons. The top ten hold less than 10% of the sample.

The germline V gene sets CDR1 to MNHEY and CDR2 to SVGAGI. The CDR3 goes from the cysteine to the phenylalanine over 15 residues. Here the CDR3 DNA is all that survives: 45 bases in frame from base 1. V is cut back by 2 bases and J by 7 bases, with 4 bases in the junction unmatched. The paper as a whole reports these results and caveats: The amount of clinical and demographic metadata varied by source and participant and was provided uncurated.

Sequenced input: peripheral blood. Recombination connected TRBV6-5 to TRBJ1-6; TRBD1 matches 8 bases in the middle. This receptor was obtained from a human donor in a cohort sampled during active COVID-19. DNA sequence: TGTGCCAGCAGTTACGGGGGACAGGCCAATTCACCCCTCCACTTT. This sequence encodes CASSYGGQANSPLHF.